Listed below are T cell receptor beta chains from one sample, sequenced in a study of Graves' ophthalmopathy and Graves' hyperthyroidism. TCRdb analysed the multiplex PCR reads with MiXCR anew, one entry per CDR3 protein. Altogether about 660,000 distinct CDR3 sequences are present, about 40% being singletons, with the ten largest covering more than 2.5%. Material: peripheral blood. These receptors were collected from an adult man with Graves' ophthalmopathy. Each CDR3 is given with its conserved first and last residue. D genes are given only for firm matches. A row's size may be missing; if present it is once, few, many or a size class.

V	size	J	D	DNA	CDR3
TRBV19	many	TRBJ1-5	TRBD1	TGTGCCAGTAGTCCGACGGACAGGGGGAGAAGTCAGCCCCAGCATTTT	CASSPTDRGRSQPQHF
TRBV5-5	many	TRBJ1-5	-	TGTGCCAGCGGAATACAGGGTCAGCCCCAGCATTTT	CASGIQGQPQHF
TRBV10-3	many	TRBJ2-5	TRBD1	TGTGCCATCAGCGGACAGGCCCAAGAGACCCAGTACTTC	CAISGQAQETQYF
TRBV7-7	many	TRBJ2-5	-	TGTGCTAGCAGCTTAAGGGGTGGGCTCCAAGGGACCCAGTACTTC	CASSLRGGLQGTQYF
TRBV19	many	TRBJ1-5	-	TGTGCCAGTAGTATCAGGTTATTCGGCAATCAGCCCCAGCATTTT	CASSIRLFGNQPQHF
TRBV9	-	TRBJ2-5	-	TGTGCCAGCAGCCAAGACCCCAGCGGCCTTCGGACCCAGTACTTC	CASSQDPSGLRTQYF
TRBV9	-	TRBJ2-5	-	TGTGCCAGCAGCGTAGTGTCAGGGAGAGGGGAGACCCAGTACTTC	CASSVVSGRGETQYF
TRBV7-6	-	TRBJ1-1	TRBD1	TGTGCCAGCAGCTTAGTCAGGACAGGGTGGGAGACTTTCTTT	CASSLVRTGWETFF
TRBV10-3	many	TRBJ2-5	-	TGTGCCATCAGTGAGTCCCCCCAAGAGACCCAGTACTTC	CAISESPQETQYF
TRBV5-4	-	TRBJ1-4	TRBD1	TGTGCCAGCAGCCGGACGGGACAGGGGGCTGAAAAACTGTTTTTT	CASSRTGQGAEKLFF
TRBV7-8	many	TRBJ2-6	TRBD2	TGTGCCAGCAGCCCGGGCCCGACTAGCGGGAAGATCTCTGGGGCCAACGTCCTGACTTTC	CASSPGPTSGKISGANVLTF
TRBV10-2	-	TRBJ2-7	-	TGCGCCAGCAGGGAAGGGACCCACTACGAGCAGTACTTC	CASREGTHYEQYF
TRBV10-3	many	TRBJ1-5	-	TGTGCCATCAGTGGTGAAGGAAACAATCAGCCCCAGCATTTT	CAISGEGNNQPQHF
TRBV29-1	-	TRBJ2-5	-	TGCAGCCCGGATGGGGGCTGGGAGACCCAGTACTTC	CSPDGGWETQYF
TRBV7-9	-	TRBJ1-4	TRBD1	TGTGCCAGCAGCAGCAACAGGGGGCGCGAAAAACTGTTTTTT	CASSSNRGREKLFF
TRBV2	many	TRBJ2-2	-	TGTGCCAGAAGCGGGACAGCTTCGAACACCGGGGAGCTGTTTTTT	CARSGTASNTGELFF
TRBV6-5	many	TRBJ1-5	TRBD1	TGTGCCAGCAGTTATTCAGACAGGGATCAGCCCCAGCATTTT	CASSYSDRDQPQHF
TRBV2	many	TRBJ1-5	TRBD1	TGTGCCAGCACCTCCGGACAGGTACAGCCCCAGCATTTT	CASTSGQVQPQHF
TRBV25-1	-	TRBJ1-2	TRBD1	TGTGCCAGCAGTGCTATGGGACAGATCTATGGCTACACCTTC	CASSAMGQIYGYTF
TRBV20-1	-	TRBJ2-2	-	TGCAGTGCTAGGGAGTGGGGGAACACCGGGGAGCTGTTTTTT	CSAREWGNTGELFF
TRBV7-9	-	TRBJ2-3	-	TGTGCCAGCAGCCCGCAGACAGATACGCAGTATTTT	CASSPQTDTQYF
TRBV4-1	-	TRBJ1-1	TRBD1	TGCGCCAGCAGCCAAAACACTGCGACAGGGACTGAAGCTTTCTTT	CASSQNTATGTEAFF
TRBV29-1	many	TRBJ1-1	-	TGCAGCGTTGAAGGGGGTAACACTGAAGCTTTCTTT	CSVEGGNTEAFF
TRBV19	many	TRBJ1-2	-	TGTGCCAGTAGCCAGGGGATGAACTATGGCTACACCTTC	CASSQGMNYGYTF
TRBV7-9	-	TRBJ2-7	TRBD1	TGTGCCAGCAGAGCCGACAGGGATGTGTGGGGTTCCTACGAGCAGTACTTC	CASRADRDVWGSYEQYF
TRBV29-1	-	TRBJ1-1	-	TGCAGCGTCGCGGGGGGCAGGGGCACTGAAGCTTTCTTT	CSVAGGRGTEAFF
TRBV6-5	few	TRBJ2-5	TRBD1	TGTGCCAGCAGTTACTCGAAAGGCAGGGGGCAAGAGACCCAGTACTTC	CASSYSKGRGQETQYF